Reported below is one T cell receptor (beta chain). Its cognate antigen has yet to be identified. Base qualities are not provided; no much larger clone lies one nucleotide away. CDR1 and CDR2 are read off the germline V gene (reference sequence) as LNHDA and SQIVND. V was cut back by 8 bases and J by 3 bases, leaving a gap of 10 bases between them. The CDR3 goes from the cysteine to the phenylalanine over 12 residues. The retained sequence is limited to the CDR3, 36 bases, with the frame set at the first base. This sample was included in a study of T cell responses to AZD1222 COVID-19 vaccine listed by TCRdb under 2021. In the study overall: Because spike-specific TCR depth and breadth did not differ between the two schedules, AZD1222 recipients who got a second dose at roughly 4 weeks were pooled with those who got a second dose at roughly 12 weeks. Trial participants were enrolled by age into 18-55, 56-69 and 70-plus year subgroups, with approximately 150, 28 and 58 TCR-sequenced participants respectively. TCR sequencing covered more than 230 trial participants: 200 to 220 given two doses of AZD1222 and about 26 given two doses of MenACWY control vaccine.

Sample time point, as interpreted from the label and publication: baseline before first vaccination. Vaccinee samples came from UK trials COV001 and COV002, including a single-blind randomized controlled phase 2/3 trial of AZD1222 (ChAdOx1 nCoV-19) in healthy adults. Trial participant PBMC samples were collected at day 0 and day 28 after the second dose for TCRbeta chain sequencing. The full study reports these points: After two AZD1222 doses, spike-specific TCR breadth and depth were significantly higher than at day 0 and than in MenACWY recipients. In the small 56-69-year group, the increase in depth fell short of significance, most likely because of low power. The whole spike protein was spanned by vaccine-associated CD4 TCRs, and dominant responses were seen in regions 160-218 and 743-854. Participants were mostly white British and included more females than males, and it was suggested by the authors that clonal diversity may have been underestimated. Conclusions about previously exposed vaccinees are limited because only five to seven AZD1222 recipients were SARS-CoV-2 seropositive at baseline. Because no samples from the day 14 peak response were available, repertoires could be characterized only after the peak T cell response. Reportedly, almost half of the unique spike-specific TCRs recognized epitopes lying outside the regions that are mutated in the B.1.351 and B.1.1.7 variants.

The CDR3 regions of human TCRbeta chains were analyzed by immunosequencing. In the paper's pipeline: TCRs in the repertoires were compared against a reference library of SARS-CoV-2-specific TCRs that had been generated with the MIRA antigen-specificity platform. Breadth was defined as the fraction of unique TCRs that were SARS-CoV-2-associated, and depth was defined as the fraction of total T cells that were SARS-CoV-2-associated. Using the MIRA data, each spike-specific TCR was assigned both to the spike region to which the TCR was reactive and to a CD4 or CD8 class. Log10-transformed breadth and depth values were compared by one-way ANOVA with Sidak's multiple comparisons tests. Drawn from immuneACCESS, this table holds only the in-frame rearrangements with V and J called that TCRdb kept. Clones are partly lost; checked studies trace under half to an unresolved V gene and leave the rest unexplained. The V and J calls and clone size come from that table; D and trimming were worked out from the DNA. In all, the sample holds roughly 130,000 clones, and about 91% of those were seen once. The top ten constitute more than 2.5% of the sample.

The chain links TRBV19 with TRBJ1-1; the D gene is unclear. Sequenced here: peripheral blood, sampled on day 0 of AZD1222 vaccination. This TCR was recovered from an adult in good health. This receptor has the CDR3 CASQAQYTEAFF. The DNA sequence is TGTGCCAGTCAGGCCCAGTACACTGAAGCTTTCTTT.